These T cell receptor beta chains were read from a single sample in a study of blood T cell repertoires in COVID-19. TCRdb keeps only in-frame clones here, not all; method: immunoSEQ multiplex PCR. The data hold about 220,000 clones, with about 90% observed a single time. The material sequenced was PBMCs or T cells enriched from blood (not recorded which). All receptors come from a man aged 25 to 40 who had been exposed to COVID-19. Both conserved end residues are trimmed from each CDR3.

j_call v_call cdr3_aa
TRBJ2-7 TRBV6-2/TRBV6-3 ASSPGLDAYEQY
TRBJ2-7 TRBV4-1 ASSRETSGGPYEQY
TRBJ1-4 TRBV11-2 ASSTRQDPTNEKLF
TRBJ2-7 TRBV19 ASRSGLHPPEQY
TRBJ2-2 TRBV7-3 ASSSLAADLGNTGELF
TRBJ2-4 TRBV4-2 ASSRGTVNIQY
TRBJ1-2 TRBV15 ATSRLLRGQDGYT
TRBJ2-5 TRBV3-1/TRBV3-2 ASSQGRAGETQY
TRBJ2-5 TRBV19 ASNQGGFQETQY
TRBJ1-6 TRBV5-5 ASSLEATDSPLH
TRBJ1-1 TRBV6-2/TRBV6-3 ASSYSPSTEAF
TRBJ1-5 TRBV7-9 ASSFTAEQGHNQPQH
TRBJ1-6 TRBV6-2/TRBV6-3 ASSYSRDSPSPLH
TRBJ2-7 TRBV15 ATSRGTDYEQY
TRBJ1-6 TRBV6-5 ASSYPGVSPLH
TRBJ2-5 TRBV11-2 ASSPAFQETQY
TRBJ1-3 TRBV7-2 ASSPETGSGNTIY
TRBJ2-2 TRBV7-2 ASSFWSGGAVAGELF
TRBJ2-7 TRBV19 ASSAFFRDRVLEQY
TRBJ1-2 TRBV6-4 ASSEELDSTDGYT
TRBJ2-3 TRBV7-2 ASSLSGLDTQY
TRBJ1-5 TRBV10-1 ASSEALSQPQH
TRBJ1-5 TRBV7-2 ASSFIGGRNQPQH
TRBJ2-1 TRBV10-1 ASSESSGGEQF
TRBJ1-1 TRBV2 ASKETLPEAF
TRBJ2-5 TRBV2 ASSGQAGEGETQY
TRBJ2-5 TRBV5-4 ASSAGTSQETQY
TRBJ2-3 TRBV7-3 ASSRGYGTDTQY
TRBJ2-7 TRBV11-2 ASSSALVYEQY
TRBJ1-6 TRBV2 ASSEETRGTSPLH
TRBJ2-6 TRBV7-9 ASSALRSSGANVLT
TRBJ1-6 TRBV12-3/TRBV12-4 ASSGLGSPLH
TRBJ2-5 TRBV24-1 ATSDPFKGTGGETQY
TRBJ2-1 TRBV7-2 ASSFLAGGPIYNEQF
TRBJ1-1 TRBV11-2 ASSLVEAF
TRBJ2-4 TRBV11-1 ASRGTGEKNIQY
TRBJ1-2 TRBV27 ASSPAGQGGYGYT
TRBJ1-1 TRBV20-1 SEQGRRGAF
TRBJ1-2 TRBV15 ATSRRARGNYGYT
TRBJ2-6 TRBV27 ASRGTGVTGANVLT
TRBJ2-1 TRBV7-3 ASSLKFGSYNEQF
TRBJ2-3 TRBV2 ASKSGQLTDTQY
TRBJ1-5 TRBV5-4 ASSTGGDQPQH
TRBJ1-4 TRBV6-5 ASSYRTAKSEKLF
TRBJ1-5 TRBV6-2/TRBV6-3 ASSGRDFFSNQPQH
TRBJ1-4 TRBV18 ASSTGQAANEKLF
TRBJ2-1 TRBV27 ASSLRPALLAASEQF
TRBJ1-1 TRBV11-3 ASSLGQGETEAF
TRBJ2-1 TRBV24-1 ATGTSGRNEQF
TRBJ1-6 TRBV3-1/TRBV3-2 ASSLRGLSPLH
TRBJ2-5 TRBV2 ASRDRGRETQY
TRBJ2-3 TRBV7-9 ASSSPLLSTDTQY
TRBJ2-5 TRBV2 ASSEVGPPVQETQY
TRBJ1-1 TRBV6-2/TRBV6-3 ASSWGAEAF
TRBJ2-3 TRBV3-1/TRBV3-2 ASSQEGSTYPEDTQY